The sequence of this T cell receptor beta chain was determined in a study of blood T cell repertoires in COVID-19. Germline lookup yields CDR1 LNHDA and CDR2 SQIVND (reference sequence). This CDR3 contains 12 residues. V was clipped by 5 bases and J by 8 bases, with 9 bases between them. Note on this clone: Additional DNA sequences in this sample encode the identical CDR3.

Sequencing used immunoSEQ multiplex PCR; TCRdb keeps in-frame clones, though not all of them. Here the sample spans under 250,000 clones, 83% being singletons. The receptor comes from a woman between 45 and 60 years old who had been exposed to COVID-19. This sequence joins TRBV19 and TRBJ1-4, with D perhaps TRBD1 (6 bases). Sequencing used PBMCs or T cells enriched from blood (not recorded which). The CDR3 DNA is TGTGCCAGTAGTCCAGGGGTCGAAAAACTGTTTTTT. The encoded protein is CASSPGVEKLFF.